This T cell receptor (beta chain) was documented in a study of T-cell memory formation after mild COVID-19. Background on the study: TCR clusters showed largely donor specificity.

Study results and limitations: Clones that contracted from day 15 to 85 were balanced CD4/CD8, while later expanders leaned CD4+. Some responding clones appeared in pre-infection memory, suggesting cross-reactive memory joined.

The CDR3 is 16 amino acids. The germline gives CDR1 KGHSH, CDR2 LQKENI. Between the trimmed V and J ends, which lost 2 bases and 6 bases, there was a span of 18 bases. TCR alpha and TCR beta cDNA libraries carrying sample barcodes and UMIs came from 5'RACE with constant-segment primers. TCRdb re-analysed the 5' RACE reads in MiXCR, keeping a single row per CDR3 protein. The sample consists of some 440,000 distinct CDR3 sequences, around a quarter of them appearing once. This clonotype came up once. Antigen: not known. This chain uses TRBV18 with TRBJ2-3; the D gene is possibly TRBD2 (6 bases). This TCR derives from an adult woman who had mild COVID-19 (a few samples of this study predate the infection). Cell type and time point are not known. What was sequenced was PBMCs or a T cell subset sorted from them (not recorded which). This CDR3 is CASSPSRDPPRDTQYF. CDR3 in DNA: TGTGCCAGCTCACCATCGCGGGATCCCCCGAGGGATACGCAGTATTTT.